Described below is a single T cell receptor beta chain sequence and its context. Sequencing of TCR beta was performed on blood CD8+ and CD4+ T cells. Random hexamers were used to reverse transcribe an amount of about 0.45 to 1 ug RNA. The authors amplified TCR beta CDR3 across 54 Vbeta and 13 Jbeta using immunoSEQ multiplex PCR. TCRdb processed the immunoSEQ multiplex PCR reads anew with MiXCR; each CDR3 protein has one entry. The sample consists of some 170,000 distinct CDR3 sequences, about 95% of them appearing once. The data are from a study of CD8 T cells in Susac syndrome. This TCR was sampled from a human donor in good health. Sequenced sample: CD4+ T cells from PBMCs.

Here the CDR3 reads CSASTASGEAGEQFF. In nucleotides, the CDR3 is TGCAGTGCTAGTACGGCTAGCGGAGAGGCTGGTGAGCAGTTCTTC. This chain uses TRBV20-1 with TRBJ2-1, with TRBD2 matching over 7 bases. J was trimmed by 9 bases and V by 3 bases; bases with no gene match: 14. The germline V gene encodes CDR1 DFQATT and CDR2 SNEGSKA (reference sequence). The CDR3 totals 15 residues.